This T cell receptor (beta chain) was observed in a study of blood T cell repertoires in COVID-19. The V gene end was trimmed by 5 bases and the J gene end by 0 bases; junction bases not matched to a gene: 4. Germline loops: CDR1 SGHTA, CDR2 FQGTGA. This CDR3 comprises 17 residues. This table comes from immunoSEQ multiplex PCR, and its TCRdb copy is limited to in-frame clones, with some not included. The sample shows about 270,000 clones, roughly 88% of them seen only once. The TCR comes from a woman in her 40s with acute COVID-19. Input material: PBMCs or T cells enriched from blood (not recorded which). V gene TRBV7-3 combines with J gene TRBJ2-5; 15 positions match TRBD2. CDR3: CASSPGTSGRYQETQYF. The CDR3 nucleotides are TGTGCCAGCAGCCCAGGGACTAGCGGGAGGTACCAAGAGACCCAGTACTTC.